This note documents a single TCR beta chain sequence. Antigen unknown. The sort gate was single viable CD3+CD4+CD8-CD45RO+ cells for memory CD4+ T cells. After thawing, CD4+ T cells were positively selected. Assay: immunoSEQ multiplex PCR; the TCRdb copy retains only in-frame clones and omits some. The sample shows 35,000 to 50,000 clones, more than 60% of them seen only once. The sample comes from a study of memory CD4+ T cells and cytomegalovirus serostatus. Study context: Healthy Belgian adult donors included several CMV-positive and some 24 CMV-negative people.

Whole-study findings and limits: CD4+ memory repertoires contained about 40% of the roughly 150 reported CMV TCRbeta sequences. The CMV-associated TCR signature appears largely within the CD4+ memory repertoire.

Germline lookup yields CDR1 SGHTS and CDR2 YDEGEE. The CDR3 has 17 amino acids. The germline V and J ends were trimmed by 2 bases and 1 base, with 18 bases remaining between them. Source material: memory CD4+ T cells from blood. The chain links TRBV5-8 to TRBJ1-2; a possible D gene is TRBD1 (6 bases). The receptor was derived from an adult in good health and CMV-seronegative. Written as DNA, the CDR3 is TGTGCCAGCAGCTTCGACCGACGGCAGGGACATAACTATGGCTACACCTTC. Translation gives CASSFDRRQGHNYGYTF.